This is a list of T cell receptor beta chains from one sample in a study of CD8+CD57+ T cells in acquired aplastic anemia. One entry per CDR3 protein results from TCRdb running MiXCR on the reads. The repertoire holds a few hundred thousand distinct CDR3 sequences, with about two thirds as singletons. Sequencing was done on a sample of sorted CD4+, CD8+, or CD8+CD57+ T cells (not recorded which) from PBMCs. These receptors came from a human donor in good health, serving as a control. The CDR3 runs from the conserved cysteine through the conserved F or W. Fields, in order: CDR3 DNA, CDR3 protein, D gene, J gene, clone size, V gene. D genes are given only for firm matches. Clone size appears in some rows only: once, few, many, or a class for an expanded clone.

DNA: TGTGCCAGCTCCGAGAGTGGTAGCGGGGCGGGGGGGGCCAACGTCCTGACTTTC; CDR3: CASSESGSGAGGANVLTF; D: TRBD2; J: TRBJ2-6; size: NA; V: TRBV4-2
DNA: TGTGCCATCAGTGCGGGGGGTTCGCTTGGAAACACCATATATTTT; CDR3: CAISAGGSLGNTIYF; D: NA; J: TRBJ1-3; size: many; V: TRBV10-3
DNA: TGTGCCAGCAGTTCTACCGGGACACATAATTCACCCCTCCACTTT; CDR3: CASSSTGTHNSPLHF; D: NA; J: TRBJ1-6; size: few; V: TRBV7-2
DNA: TGTGCCAGCAGCGACCGGGACAGGGGGCGTAACTATGGCTACACCTTC; CDR3: CASSDRDRGRNYGYTF; D: TRBD1; J: TRBJ1-2; size: many; V: TRBV5-4
DNA: TGTGCCAGCAGCTTAGCGGAGACGGACCGCCTGACCTTC; CDR3: CASSLAETDRLTF; D: NA; J: TRBJ1-2; size: NA; V: TRBV7-9
DNA: TGTGCCAGTAGTCGACATAAGCCAGGCATCTACGAGCAGTACTTC; CDR3: CASSRHKPGIYEQYF; D: NA; J: TRBJ2-7; size: NA; V: TRBV19
DNA: TGTGCCAGCACCCTCCGGGAAAAGAATGAGCAGTTCTTC; CDR3: CASTLREKNEQFF; D: NA; J: TRBJ2-1; size: NA; V: TRBV7-2
DNA: TGTGCCAGCAGTGGGGACAGGGAGTATAATGAACCCCTCCACTTT; CDR3: CASSGDREYNEPLHF; D: TRBD1; J: TRBJ1-6; size: NA; V: TRBV2
DNA: TGTGCCTGGAGTGTACCCCAGGAATCGATTTATGGCTACACCTTC; CDR3: CAWSVPQESIYGYTF; D: NA; J: TRBJ1-2; size: many; V: TRBV30
DNA: TGCGCCAGCAGCTTGGGACAGGGGTGGAGACCACCCCTCCACTTT; CDR3: CASSLGQGWRPPLHF; D: TRBD1; J: TRBJ1-6; size: NA; V: TRBV7-2
DNA: TGCAGTGCTAGTTGGCGGGGTCTGTCCACTTTCTTT; CDR3: CSASWRGLSTFF; D: NA; J: TRBJ1-1; size: NA; V: TRBV20-1
DNA: TGTGCCAGCACTGGATACGTGGGAGAGGGAGCTTGGGAGCAGTACTTC; CDR3: CASTGYVGEGAWEQYF; D: NA; J: TRBJ2-7; size: NA; V: TRBV25-1
DNA: TGCGCCAGCAGTGCGGACAGCTCCTATAATTCACCCCTCCACTTT; CDR3: CASSADSSYNSPLHF; D: NA; J: TRBJ1-6; size: NA; V: TRBV10-1
DNA: TGTGCCAGCTGCAGCGTGGGACGGCGGAATGAAAAACTGTTTTTT; CDR3: CASCSVGRRNEKLFF; D: NA; J: TRBJ1-4; size: NA; V: TRBV7-2
DNA: TGCAGTGCTACAGACCTACAAGAGACCCAGTACTTC; CDR3: CSATDLQETQYF; D: NA; J: TRBJ2-5; size: once; V: TRBV20-1
DNA: TGTGCCAGCAGCCACAAGACACACAATTACCAGCACTTC; CDR3: CASSHKTHNYQHF; D: NA; J: TRBJ2-1; size: NA; V: TRBV7-2
DNA: TGTGCCAGCAGTTATGGGAGTGGCTATGGCTACACCTTC; CDR3: CASSYGSGYGYTF; D: NA; J: TRBJ1-2; size: many; V: TRBV6-2/TRBV6-3
DNA: TGTGCCAGCAGCTTAACAGGGGTAGATTCTGGGGCCAACACTGAAGCTTTCTTT; CDR3: CASSLTGVDSGANTEAFF; D: TRBD1; J: TRBJ1-1; size: NA; V: TRBV7-9
DNA: TGTGCCAGCAGTGGGGACAGGGGGACTTCTGGCTACACCTTC; CDR3: CASSGDRGTSGYTF; D: TRBD1; J: TRBJ1-2; size: NA; V: TRBV6-9
DNA: TGTGCCAGCAGCCACACCGGGACGGATAATTCACCCCTCCACTTT; CDR3: CASSHTGTDNSPLHF; D: NA; J: TRBJ1-6; size: NA; V: TRBV4-2
DNA: TGCAGTGCTTACAGGGTGGGCACTGAAGCTTTCTTT; CDR3: CSAYRVGTEAFF; D: NA; J: TRBJ1-1; size: many; V: TRBV20-1
DNA: TGCGCCAGCAGCTTGGTTTCAGGGGGCAGTAACAATCAGCCCCAGCATTTT; CDR3: CASSLVSGGSNNQPQHF; D: TRBD1; J: TRBJ1-5; size: NA; V: TRBV5-1
DNA: TGCAGTGCTAGAGACTACAATGAGCAGTTCTTC; CDR3: CSARDYNEQFF; D: NA; J: TRBJ2-1; size: NA; V: TRBV20-1
DNA: TGTGCCAGCAGCCCCCAGGGAGGGACAGATACGCAGTATTTT; CDR3: CASSPQGGTDTQYF; D: TRBD2; J: TRBJ2-3; size: many; V: TRBV7-2
DNA: TGTGCCTGGGAGACAGGGGGGAACACTGAAGCTTTCTTT; CDR3: CAWETGGNTEAFF; D: TRBD1; J: TRBJ1-1; size: NA; V: TRBV30
DNA: TGTGCCAGCAGCTTAGGGGACAGGGTTTACGAGCAGTACTTC; CDR3: CASSLGDRVYEQYF; D: TRBD1; J: TRBJ2-7; size: NA; V: TRBV7-2
DNA: TGTGCCAGCAGCGCAGGCTCGCGGGGTACCACAGATACGTACTTC; CDR3: CASSAGSRGTTDTYF; D: NA; J: TRBJ2-7; size: NA; V: TRBV7-2
DNA: TGCGCCAGCAGCCAAGACATAGCGGAGGGATTCTACGAGCAGTACTTC; CDR3: CASSQDIAEGFYEQYF; D: NA; J: TRBJ2-7; size: NA; V: TRBV4-3
DNA: TGTGCCATTAGCTTAGCTGCTACCCAGTACTTT; CDR3: CAISLAATQYF; D: NA; J: TRBJ2-5; size: NA; V: TRBV7-9
DNA: TGCAGTGCCCCCGACGGAAACACTGAAGCTTTCTTT; CDR3: CSAPDGNTEAFF; D: NA; J: TRBJ1-1; size: NA; V: TRBV20-1
DNA: TGTGCCAGCAGCTCCGGACAGCAAGAGACCCAGTACTTC; CDR3: CASSSGQQETQYF; D: NA; J: TRBJ2-5; size: many; V: TRBV7-8
DNA: TGTGCCAGCAGCTTATCAGGGGAGGGGGTGCACCCGCAGTACTTC; CDR3: CASSLSGEGVHPQYF; D: NA; J: TRBJ2-5; size: NA; V: TRBV7-6
DNA: TGTGCCAGCAGGGTACAGGTAGAGTTAACCCACGAGCAGTACTTC; CDR3: CASRVQVELTHEQYF; D: NA; J: TRBJ2-7; size: NA; V: TRBV14
DNA: TGTGCCACCAGCTTCATCCTACCCCGATCCTACGAGCAGTACTTC; CDR3: CATSFILPRSYEQYF; D: NA; J: TRBJ2-7; size: once; V: TRBV5-4
DNA: TGTGCCAGCAGCGATAGAACGGGGGGTACGCAGTATTTT; CDR3: CASSDRTGGTQYF; D: TRBD2; J: TRBJ2-3; size: once; V: TRBV7-8
DNA: TGTGCCAGCAGGGAAGACGGGGGGCACGAAAAACAGCAGTTCTTC; CDR3: CASREDGGHEKQQFF; D: NA; J: TRBJ2-1; size: NA; V: TRBV2
DNA: NA; CDR3: CATHRSYGYTFGQYF; D: NA; J: TRBJ2-7; size: NA; V: TRBV7-9
DNA: TGCAGTGCTGTAGGAAAAGAGGGGGGTTTAGTCTACGAGCAGTACTTC; CDR3: CSAVGKEGGLVYEQYF; D: NA; J: TRBJ2-7; size: NA; V: TRBV20-1
DNA: TGTGCCATCAGTGACACCTTGAGCAATCAGCCCCAGCATTTT; CDR3: CAISDTLSNQPQHF; D: NA; J: TRBJ1-5; size: few; V: TRBV10-3
DNA: TGTGCCAGCGGGCCGGGACAGAACACAGATACGCAGTATTTT; CDR3: CASGPGQNTDTQYF; D: TRBD1; J: TRBJ2-3; size: many; V: TRBV2
DNA: TGTGCCAGCAGTTTGCGGTTCGTCAATCAGCCCCAGAATTTT; CDR3: CASSLRFVNQPQNF; D: NA; J: TRBJ1-5; size: once; V: TRBV12-3/TRBV12-4
DNA: TGTGCCACCAGTAGTGACGGGGGATTAAACTATGGCAATACCTTC; CDR3: CATSSDGGLNYGNTF; D: NA; J: TRBJ1-2; size: NA; V: TRBV7-7
DNA: TGTGCCAGCAGCTTAGCCTTGGTGGGTTCCCGCGGCTACTTC; CDR3: CASSLALVGSRGYF; D: NA; J: TRBJ2-7; size: NA; V: TRBV7-9
DNA: TGTGCCAGCAGCGGGGTAGCGCCTAGCACAGATACGCAGTATTTT; CDR3: CASSGVAPSTDTQYF; D: NA; J: TRBJ2-3; size: many; V: TRBV6-5
DNA: TGTGCCAGCAGCGAGAGCGGGGGCACAGATACGCAGTATTTT; CDR3: CASSESGGTDTQYF; D: TRBD2; J: TRBJ2-3; size: NA; V: TRBV9
DNA: TGTGCTAGCAGCTTAGCGAACAACCGCGAGACCCAGCACTTC; CDR3: CASSLANNRETQHF; D: NA; J: TRBJ2-5; size: NA; V: TRBV7-7
DNA: TGTGCCAGCAGAAACCGACGGGCGTCCCACGCCCAATACTTT; CDR3: CASRNRRASHAQYF; D: NA; J: TRBJ1-3; size: once; V: TRBV7-8
DNA: TGTGCCAGCAGCTCACAGGCTCTAAGCACAGATACGCAGTATTTT; CDR3: CASSSQALSTDTQYF; D: NA; J: TRBJ2-3; size: NA; V: TRBV11-1
DNA: TGTGCCAGCAGTTCGGGGGGAAACGAGCAGTACTTC; CDR3: CASSSGGNEQYF; D: TRBD2; J: TRBJ2-7; size: few; V: TRBV6-5
DNA: TGTGCCAGCAGCTTGACGCGCTACACCTTC; CDR3: CASSLTRYTF; D: NA; J: TRBJ1-2; size: once; V: TRBV7-4
DNA: TGTGCCAGTAGCTTCCGCGCTCCTCCAGAGGCCTACGAGCAGTACTTC; CDR3: CASSFRAPPEAYEQYF; D: NA; J: TRBJ2-7; size: NA; V: TRBV7-8
DNA: TGTGCCAGCAGTTCACGGACAGGGTGGAGCTATGGCTACACCTTC; CDR3: CASSSRTGWSYGYTF; D: TRBD1; J: TRBJ1-2; size: NA; V: TRBV12-3/TRBV12-4
DNA: TGTGCCAGCAGCTTAGCTAGGGGACCCGATGGCCAGTACTTC; CDR3: CASSLARGPDGQYF; D: NA; J: TRBJ2-5; size: NA; V: TRBV7-4
DNA: TGTGCCAGCAGCGTTAGACAGGGTAACACCCCGGAGCTCTTT; CDR3: CASSVRQGNTPELF; D: TRBD1; J: TRBJ1-6; size: NA; V: TRBV7-3
DNA: TGTGCAGTCACAGGGACAGAAGCCACTGAAGCTTTCTTT; CDR3: CAVTGTEATEAFF; D: TRBD1; J: TRBJ1-1; size: NA; V: TRBV10-2
DNA: TGTGCCACCAGCAGGGGAACAGCTCGGAACGAGCAGTACTTC; CDR3: CATSRGTARNEQYF; D: NA; J: TRBJ2-7; size: few; V: TRBV15
DNA: TGTGCCAGCAGCTTTGGGGGGAGTTATCGCGAGCAGTACTTC; CDR3: CASSFGGSYREQYF; D: NA; J: TRBJ2-7; size: NA; V: TRBV7-2
DNA: TGTGCCAGCAGGGACGGGACAGGGAACACTGAAGCTTTCTTT; CDR3: CASRDGTGNTEAFF; D: TRBD1; J: TRBJ1-1; size: NA; V: TRBV6-6
DNA: TGTGTCAGCACTAACAGTGACAATTGGGCGTATGGCTACACCTTC; CDR3: CVSTNSDNWAYGYTF; D: NA; J: TRBJ1-2; size: NA; V: TRBV25-1